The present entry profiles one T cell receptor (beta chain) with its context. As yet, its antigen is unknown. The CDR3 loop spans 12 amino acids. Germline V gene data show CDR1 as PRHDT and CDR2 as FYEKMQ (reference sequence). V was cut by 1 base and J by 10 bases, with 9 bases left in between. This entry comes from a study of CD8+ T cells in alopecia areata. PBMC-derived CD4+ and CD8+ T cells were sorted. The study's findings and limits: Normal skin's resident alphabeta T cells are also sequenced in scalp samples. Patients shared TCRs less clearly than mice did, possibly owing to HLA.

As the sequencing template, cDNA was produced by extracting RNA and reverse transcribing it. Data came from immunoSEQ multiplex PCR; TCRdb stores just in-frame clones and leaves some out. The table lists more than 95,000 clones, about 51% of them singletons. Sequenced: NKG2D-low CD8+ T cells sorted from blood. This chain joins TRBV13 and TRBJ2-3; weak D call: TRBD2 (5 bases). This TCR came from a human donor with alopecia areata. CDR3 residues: CASSLAGISQYF. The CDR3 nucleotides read TGTGCCAGCAGCTTAGCGGGGATCTCGCAGTATTTT.